The T cell receptor beta chain described here comes from a study of CD8+ T cells in alopecia areata. This clone was counted between two and nine times. Antigen: not known. In each case, RNA was isolated and then reverse transcribed into cDNA as the sequencing template. Clones were read by immunoSEQ multiplex PCR, and TCRdb kept only the in-frame ones, dropping some. The top ten clones hold under 5% of a sample with 200,000 to 250,000 clones, approximately 60% of them seen once. Study outcomes and limitations: Affected lesional scalp, above all in alopecia totalis/universalis, was more clonal than normal scalp. Against the mouse data, patients shared TCRs less clearly, possibly for HLA reasons. Among the cells sequenced in scalp samples are also the resident alphabeta T cells of normal skin.

With 7 bases removed from V and 5 bases from J, the gap between germline ends came to 20 bases. Germline V gene lookup returns CDR1 MNHEY and CDR2 SMNVEV (reference sequence). The CDR3 is 16 amino acids. The source of this sequence is a human donor in good health. Sequencing input: CD8+ T cells sorted from blood. The chain has TRBV27 and TRBJ2-2; D may be TRBD1 (6 bases). The CDR3 loop is CASTSNPQGGTGELFF. The CDR3 DNA follows: TGTGCCAGCACCAGCAACCCACAGGGTGGGACCGGGGAGCTGTTTTTT.